Listed here are 19 T cell receptor beta chains from one sample, sequenced in a study of shared clonotypes between healthy human individuals. Sequencing was performed with immunoSEQ multiplex PCR; in TCRdb, only in-frame clones are kept and a portion is missing. Here the sample spans fewer than 3 million clones, about 90% being singletons. Specimen: naive CD4+ T cells from PBMCs. As to subset: CD45RA+ positively selected. All receptors derive from a man aged 18-30 years in good health. Some clones in this sample may be carry-over from other donors' samples.

The chain combines TRBV15 with TRBJ2-7, with 11 bases aligning to TRBD2. The V gene's germline CDR1 is LNHNV and CDR2 YYDKDF (reference sequence). The CDR3 runs 14 residues. V lost 5 bases, J lost 3 bases, and 3 bases stayed unmatched. The CDR3 protein is CATSPGLADYEQYF. The CDR3 bases are TGTGCCACCAGCCCGGGACTAGCGGACTACGAGCAGTACTTC.

The chain is built from TRBV6-1 and TRBJ2-7, with TRBD1 identical over 7 bases. The junction had 12 bases not matched to a gene; V was cut back by 7 bases and J by 6 bases. Germline CDR1 reads MNHNS; CDR2 reads SASEGT. The CDR3 totals 14 residues. The CDR3 DNA reads TGTGCCAGCATCTCCGGGACAGCCATGGGCGAGCAGTACTTC. Translated: CASISGTAMGEQYF.

Concerning this clone: Other DNA sequences in this sample translate to the same CDR3. The gene calls are TRBV7-2 and TRBJ1-5; D unresolved. Looked up from germline, CDR1 is SGHTA and CDR2 is FQGNSA. There are 14 residues in the CDR3. V lost 2 bases and J 1 base, leaving 6 bases between the germline ends. CDR3 protein: CASSLLGSNQPQHF. CDR3 sequence (DNA): TGTGCCAGCAGCTTATTAGGGAGCAATCAGCCCCAGCATTTT.

In the case of this clone: The sample contains more than one DNA sequence encoding this CDR3. This chain joins TRBV27 and TRBJ2-7, with 12 nucleotides matching TRBD2. From germline, CDR1 is MNHEY and CDR2 SMNVEV (reference sequence). With V trimmed by 3 bases and J by 2 bases, 2 bases remained unmatched. This CDR3 is 15 amino acids long. CDR3 residues: CASSFRTSGTYEQYF. As DNA, the CDR3 is TGTGCCAGCAGTTTCAGGACTAGCGGGACCTACGAGCAGTACTTC.

The J gene is TRBJ1-3, the V gene TRBV5-1; D possibly corresponds to TRBD1 (6 bases). V was trimmed by 0 bases and J by 2 bases, leaving 12 bases between them. Germline CDR1 SGHRS, CDR2 YFSETQ. This CDR3 is built from 16 residues. The CDR3 loop is CASSLGRTVPGNTIYF. The DNA of the CDR3 is TGCGCCAGCAGCTTGGGTCGGACAGTCCCTGGAAACACCATATATTTT.

The chain couples TRBV14 to TRBJ2-7; D is unresolved. The germline V and J ends were trimmed by 1 base and 3 bases, with 10 bases remaining between them. The CDR3 is 14 residues long. Germline V gene sequence: CDR1 SGHDN, CDR2 FVKESK. Here the CDR3 DNA reads TGTGCCAGCAGCCAAGGGCCTCCCAACTACGAGCAGTACTTC. Its protein product is CASSQGPPNYEQYF.

The CDR3 reads CASSLLGPADTQYF. The CDR3, as DNA: TGCGCCAGCAGCTTGCTCGGACCCGCAGATACGCAGTATTTT. The chain combines TRBV5-1 with TRBJ2-3; D is unclear. The CDR3 is made up of 14 amino acids. V lost 1 base and J lost 4, with 10 bases in between. Germline V gives CDR1 SGHRS, CDR2 YFSETQ.

As for this clone: Additional DNA sequences in this sample encode the identical CDR3. The chain links TRBV9 to TRBJ1-1; D might be TRBD1 (5 bases). Germline-derived CDR1 and CDR2 are SGDLS and YYNGEE. The CDR3 spans 14 residues. Trimming left V 0 bases short and J 2 bases short, with 8 bases between. CDR3: CASSVAGTNTEAFF. CDR3 DNA sequence: TGTGCCAGCAGCGTAGCCGGGACCAACACTGAAGCTTTCTTT.

This chain connects TRBV19 to TRBJ2-1; D gene unclear. In germline, CDR1 is LNHDA, CDR2 SQIVND (reference sequence). Trimming stripped 5 bases from V and 0 bases from J, with 11 bases between. The CDR3 contains 15 residues. The CDR3 loop reads CASSPTSSSYNEQFF. In nucleotides, the CDR3 is TGTGCCAGTAGTCCTACGTCGAGCTCCTACAATGAGCAGTTCTTC.

The chain recombines TRBV9 with TRBJ2-3; D is undetermined. V lost 2 bases, J lost 4 bases, and 8 bases lay in between. The CDR3 spans 13 residues. From germline, CDR1 is SGDLS and CDR2 YYNGEE. The CDR3 DNA sequence: TGTGCCAGCAGCGTCCTCTCGGCAGATACGCAGTATTTT. This translates into CASSVLSADTQYF. The full variable domain, with the rest looked up from reference TRBV9 and TRBJ2-3, is DSGVTQTPKHLITATGQRVTLRCSPRSGDLSVYWYQQSLDQGLQFLIQYYNGEERAKGNILERFSAQQFPDLHSELNLSSLELGDSALYFCASSVLSADTQYFGPGTRLTVL.

V usage is TRBV5-1 and J usage is TRBJ2-5; unclear D gene. The CDR3 extends over 13 amino acids. The germline V gene encodes CDR1 SGHRS and CDR2 YFSETQ. V was clipped by 4 bases and J by 5 bases, with 12 bases between them. The CDR3 here is CASSPTGPETQYF. CDR3 sequence (DNA): TGCGCCAGCAGCCCTACCGGTCCCGAGACCCAGTACTTC.

The CDR3 DNA is TGCGCCAGCAGCCACCCCTACGCGGGAGGGGGCCCCTACAATGAGCAGTTCTTC. Translating gives CASSHPYAGGGPYNEQFF. The chain has TRBV5-1 and TRBJ2-1; 9 nucleotides agree with TRBD2. CDR1 SGHRS and CDR2 YFSETQ come from the germline V gene. V shed 4 bases, J shed 2 bases, and the junction held 13 bases outside the gene matches. The CDR3 covers 18 residues. Complete variable domain (other parts from reference TRBV5-1 and TRBJ2-1): KAGVTQTPRYLIKTRGQQVTLSCSPISGHRSVSWYQQTPGQGLQFLFEYFSETQRNKGNFPGRFSGRQFSNSRSEMNVSTLELGDSALYLCASSHPYAGGGPYNEQFFGPGTRLTVL.

The V gene is TRBV11-2, the J gene TRBJ2-1, with D perhaps matching TRBD2 (5 bases). Germline V CDR1 and CDR2: SGHAT, FQNNGV. CDR3 size: 13 residues. V dropped 5 bases and J dropped 14 bases, with 19 bases sitting between them. CDR3 protein: CASSLTGVGKKFF. DNA of the CDR3: TGTGCCAGCAGCCTTACTGGAGTCGGGAAAAAGTTCTTC.

J is TRBJ2-1 and V is TRBV4-2, with 10 bases matching TRBD2. This CDR3 contains 17 residues. Unmatched junction bases numbered 3, after V lost 1 base and J lost 0 bases. Germline CDR1 is LGHNA and CDR2 is YNFKEQ. CDR3 nucleotide sequence: TGTGCCAGCAGCCAAGGGGCTAGCGGGGGCTCCTACAATGAGCAGTTCTTC. Translated, it gives CASSQGASGGSYNEQFF.

The rearrangement links TRBV10-3 to TRBJ2-3; TRBD2 aligns across 10 bases. V lost 6 bases to trimming and J lost 5 bases; unmatched junction nucleotides: 8. The V gene's germline CDR1 is ENHRY and CDR2 SYGVKD. CDR3 size: 15 residues. CDR3 DNA sequence: TGTGCCATCAGAGCGGGACTAGCGAGGGGAGATACGCAGTATTTT. Translation gives CAIRAGLARGDTQYF.

The chain is built from TRBV5-1 and TRBJ2-1; tentative D call: TRBD1 (5 bases). V was clipped by 4 bases and J by 4 bases, with 12 bases between them. The CDR3 contains 14 residues. Per germline, CDR1 SGHRS and CDR2 YFSETQ. As DNA, the CDR3 is TGCGCCAGCAGCCCCGCGACAGTTTACAATGAGCAGTTCTTC. It is translated as CASSPATVYNEQFF.

This rearrangement joins TRBV10-3 to TRBJ2-5, with 7 bases aligning to TRBD1. Germline-derived CDR1 and CDR2 are ENHRY and SYGVKD. The CDR3 has 18 amino acids. Trimming removed 2 bases from V and 0 bases from J; junction bases left unmatched: 12. CDR3 sequence reads: CAISEPEVGTVDQETQYF. The CDR3 DNA follows: TGTGCCATCAGTGAGCCGGAGGTCGGGACAGTGGACCAAGAGACCCAGTACTTC.

The chain links TRBV19 to TRBJ2-7, with 10 bases fitting TRBD2. CDR3 length: 15 amino acids. After removal of 5 bases from V and 2 bases from J, the junction contained 6 bases not matched to a gene. The germline V gene has CDR1 LNHDA and CDR2 SQIVND (reference sequence). The CDR3 protein is CASSPGLAETYEQYF. Here the CDR3 DNA reads TGTGCCAGTAGTCCCGGACTAGCGGAGACCTACGAGCAGTACTTC.

This clone appeared once. The V and J genes are TRBV5-1 and TRBJ2-2; 8 bases map to TRBD2. Germline-derived CDR1 and CDR2 are SGHRS and YFSETQ. The J segment lost 3 bases and the V segment lost 2 bases, leaving 6 bases of the junction unmatched. This CDR3 comprises 16 residues. Written as DNA, the CDR3 is TGCGCCAGCAGCTTCGCAACGGGAGGGGACACCGGGGAGCTGTTTTTT. Protein: CASSFATGGDTGELFF.